Listed here are 24 T cell receptor beta chains from one sample, sequenced in a study of blood T cell repertoires in COVID-19. The method was immunoSEQ multiplex PCR; TCRdb's version includes in-frame clones alone and lacks a portion of them. The sample shows around 230,000 clones, roughly 85% of them seen only once. Source material: peripheral blood. Receptors originate from a woman in her 40s with active or convalescent COVID-19.

This clone was counted between two and nine times. The rearrangement joins TRBV7-2 to TRBJ2-5; perhaps TRBD1 as D (5 bases). CDR3 length: 13 amino acids. Per germline, CDR1 SGHTA and CDR2 FQGNSA. The ends were cut back, 0 bases at V and 4 bases at J, with 6 bases in the middle. The chain's CDR3 is CASSLAQGETQYF. Here the CDR3 DNA reads TGTGCCAGCAGCTTAGCCCAGGGAGAGACCCAGTACTTC.

The chain is built from TRBV5-1 and TRBJ1-1; tentatively, D is TRBD1 (5 bases). Trimming pared 4 bases from V and 0 bases from J, leaving 13 bases between. The length of the CDR3 is 15 residues. In germline, CDR1 is SGHRS, CDR2 YFSETQ. CDR3 sequence: CASSVTGGMNTEAFF. The CDR3 nucleotides are TGCGCCAGCAGCGTTACCGGGGGTATGAACACTGAAGCTTTCTTT. The whole variable domain, filled in from reference TRBV5-1 and TRBJ1-1, reads KAGVTQTPRYLIKTRGQQVTLSCSPISGHRSVSWYQQTPGQGLQFLFEYFSETQRNKGNFPGRFSGRQFSNSRSEMNVSTLELGDSALYLCASSVTGGMNTEAFFGQGTRLTVV.

This rearrangement joins TRBV6-5 to TRBJ2-5; 8 positions match TRBD2. Germline V gene sequence: CDR1 MNHEY, CDR2 SVGAGI. This CDR3 contains 13 residues. The V gene end was trimmed by 8 bases and the J gene end by 5 bases; junction bases not matched to a gene: 7. Here the CDR3 DNA reads TGTGCCAGCTGGACTAGCTGGGGGGAGACCCAGTACTTC. Amino acid sequence: CASWTSWGETQYF.

The chain employs TRBV4-1 and TRBJ2-6; 7 bases align to TRBD1. This CDR3 has 17 amino acids. Germline loops: CDR1 MGHRA, CDR2 YSYEKL. V gave up 5 bases and J gave up 0 bases; unmatched junction bases: 7. As DNA, the CDR3 is TGCGCCAGCAGCTCACGGACAGGACTCTCTGGGGCCAACGTCCTGACTTTC. Protein sequence: CASSSRTGLSGANVLTF.

This clone has just one count. The rearrangement joins TRBV7-2 to TRBJ2-7; possibly TRBD1 for D (6 bases). The V end was cut by 5 bases, the J end by 2 bases, with 16 bases between. CDR1 and CDR2 from the germline V gene are SGHTA and FQGNSA. This CDR3 region has 15 residues. CDR3 loop: CASSPREDRAYEQYF. CDR3 in DNA: TGTGCCAGCAGCCCGAGAGAGGACAGAGCCTACGAGCAGTACTTC.

V and J are TRBV7-6 and TRBJ1-2; TRBD1 aligns across 11 bases. V gave up 6 bases and J gave up 2 bases; unmatched junction bases: 8. The germline V gene has CDR1 SGHVS and CDR2 FNYEAQ. CDR3 length equals 16 residues. The chain's CDR3 is CASSPGQGAWNYGYTF. In DNA form, the CDR3 reads TGTGCCAGCAGTCCTGGACAGGGGGCTTGGAACTATGGCTACACCTTC.

V is TRBV6-5 and J is TRBJ1-6; 8 bases map to TRBD1. Trimming at V came to 5 bases and at J to 8 bases, leaving 5 bases not matched to a gene. In germline, CDR1 is MNHEY, CDR2 SVGAGI. The CDR3 extends over 14 amino acids. The CDR3 DNA reads as TGTGCCAGCAGTCCAAGGACAGGGCATTCACCCCTCCACTTT. This gives the protein CASSPRTGHSPLHF.

In its sample, this clone was seen once. This sequence joins TRBV9 and TRBJ2-6; D unclear. CDR1 and CDR2 (germline): SGDLS, YYNGEE. The CDR3 consists of 18 residues. Trimming left V 0 bases short and J 0 bases short, with 13 bases between. CDR3 DNA: TGTGCCAGCAGCGTAGGTCCGCAGGCTCCCTCTGGGGCCAACGTCCTGACTTTC. Amino acid sequence: CASSVGPQAPSGANVLTF. The variable domain in full, with the rest retrieved from reference TRBV9 and TRBJ2-6, is DSGVTQTPKHLITATGQRVTLRCSPRSGDLSVYWYQQSLDQGLQFLIQYYNGEERAKGNILERFSAQQFPDLHSELNLSSLELGDSALYFCASSVGPQAPSGANVLTFGAGSRLTVL.

The chain employs TRBV6-2 or TRBV6-3 and TRBJ2-7; 7 bases align to TRBD1. Trimming removed 2 bases from V and 3 bases from J; junction bases left unmatched: 7. From germline, CDR1 is MNHEY and CDR2 SVGEGT. CDR3 length: 15 amino acids. The CDR3 here is CASSYPGQAVYEQYF. CDR3 nucleotides: TGTGCCAGCAGTTACCCCGGACAGGCCGTCTACGAGCAGTACTTC.

The chain uses TRBV7-9 and TRBJ2-4, with 7 bases fitting TRBD1. The trim removed 4 bases at V and 8 bases at J, leaving 8 bases unmatched. The CDR3 sequence is 14 residues long. Germline V gives CDR1 SEHNR, CDR2 FQNEAQ (reference sequence). The CDR3 protein is CASSSTGQVDIQYF. For the CDR3, the DNA is TGTGCCAGCAGCTCCACCGGACAGGTTGACATTCAGTACTTC.

This sequence joins TRBV11-3 and TRBJ2-1; maybe TRBD1 (5 bases). Trimming took off 5 bases at V and 6 bases at J, with 14 bases between the two ends. There are 14 residues in the CDR3. Germline CDR1 is SGHNT and CDR2 is YENEEA. CDR3 nucleotides: TGTGCCAGCAGCGGGCAGGGCTTTTTCAATGAGCAGTTCTTC. It is translated as CASSGQGFFNEQFF.

The chain carries TRBV10-3 and TRBJ2-1; 9 bases align to TRBD2. This CDR3 has 18 residues. Germline V gene data show CDR1 as ENHRY and CDR2 as SYGVKD. The trim removed 2 bases at V and 8 bases at J, leaving 16 bases unmatched. CDR3 region: CAISEQRLRGRAEDEQFF. CDR3 in DNA: TGTGCCATCAGTGAGCAAAGACTGCGCGGGAGGGCCGAGGATGAGCAGTTCTTC.

J is TRBJ2-3 and V is TRBV19; D unresolved. The V end lost 4 bases, the J end lost 0 bases, and 8 bases lay between the germline ends. CDR3 length: 14 residues. Germline values: CDR1 LNHDA, CDR2 SQIVND (reference sequence). The CDR3 DNA sequence: TGTGCCAGTAGTAGCCAGACTAGCACAGATACGCAGTATTTT. Its protein is CASSSQTSTDTQYF.

The V call is TRBV27, the J call TRBJ2-4, with D possibly being TRBD2 (5 bases). This CDR3 has 16 residues. The V end lost 0 bases, the J end lost 6 bases, and 15 bases lay between the germline ends. Germline V gene lookup returns CDR1 MNHEY and CDR2 SMNVEV (reference sequence). CDR3 amino acids: CASSLSDGWGANIQYF. The CDR3 DNA follows: TGTGCCAGCAGTTTATCGGACGGCTGGGGAGCAAACATTCAGTACTTC.

This clone was found a few times. The chain joins TRBV3-1 (or the pseudogene TRBV3-2) to TRBJ1-2; 9 bases fit TRBD1. The germline V gene has CDR1 LGHDT and CDR2 YNNKEL (reference sequence). CDR3 length: 16 amino acids. The V and J ends lost 1 base and 4 bases, in that order; junction bases with no gene match: 7. CDR3 sequence reads: CASSQVPGTGFYGYTF. CDR3 in DNA: TGTGCCAGCAGCCAAGTTCCCGGGACAGGGTTCTATGGCTACACCTTC.

The rearrangement uses TRBV11-3 and TRBJ1-1; D is uncertain. Trimming pared 2 bases from V and 6 bases from J, leaving 13 bases between. Germline V gives CDR1 SGHNT, CDR2 YENEEA. This CDR3 is 14 amino acids long. The CDR3 protein is CASSLPRRVPEAFF. CDR3 nucleotides: TGTGCCAGCAGCTTACCCCGACGGGTACCTGAAGCTTTCTTT.

The chain joins TRBV18 to TRBJ1-3; the match to TRBD1 covers 7 bases. Germline lookup yields CDR1 KGHSH and CDR2 LQKENI. This CDR3 has 15 residues. With 3 bases clipped from V and 3 bases from J, the junction kept 5 bases outside the gene matches. CDR3 sequence: CASSPLRQGGNTIYF. In DNA, the CDR3 is TGTGCCAGCTCACCCCTACGACAGGGTGGAAACACCATATATTTT.

The chain links TRBV7-3 to TRBJ1-5; TRBD1 might be the D (6 bases). This CDR3 contains 15 residues. V was trimmed by 1 base and J by 7 bases, leaving 14 bases between them. Germline-derived CDR1 and CDR2 are SGHTA and FQGTGA. The CDR3 protein is CASSLRQGIGQPQHF. The DNA for the CDR3 is TGTGCCAGCAGCTTAAGGCAGGGGATAGGGCAGCCCCAGCATTTT. The entire variable domain, with the rest obtained from reference TRBV7-3 and TRBJ1-5, is as follows: GAGVSQTPSNKVTEKGKYVELRCDPISGHTALYWYRQSLGQGPEFLIYFQGTGAADDSGLPNDRFFAVRPEGSVSTLKIQRTERGDSAVYLCASSLRQGIGQPQHFGDGTRLSIL.

This clone has just one count. The V gene is TRBV25-1, the J gene TRBJ2-3; 10 bases line up with TRBD2. Germline V CDR1 and CDR2: MGHDK, SYGVNS. With 1 base clipped from V and 2 bases from J, the junction kept 9 bases outside the gene matches. This CDR3 is built from 18 residues. The CDR3 region has the DNA TGTGCCAGCAGTGAATCCCAACCTAGCGGGGGATTCACAGATACGCAGTATTTT. Translated, it gives CASSESQPSGGFTDTQYF.

This rearrangement joins TRBV9 to TRBJ2-3, with a tentative D call TRBD2 (5 bases). V shed 2 bases and J shed 4 bases, with 14 bases lying between them. The CDR3 is made up of 15 amino acids. Germline lookup yields CDR1 SGDLS and CDR2 YYNGEE. CDR3 sequence (DNA): TGTGCCAGCAGCGTGGATTTCGGGCGGGCAGATACGCAGTATTTT. Its protein is CASSVDFGRADTQYF.

The chain has TRBV6-4 and TRBJ2-1; D perhaps matches TRBD2 (5 bases). Trimming shortened V by 7 bases and J by 7 bases, and 14 bases separated the two germline ends. There are 13 residues in the CDR3. Germline loops: CDR1 MRHNA, CDR2 SNTAGT. CDR3 protein: CASTVGLYNEQFF. The CDR3 nucleotides are TGTGCCAGCACCGTCGGACTTTATAATGAGCAGTTCTTC.

The sample holds a few counts of this clone. The chain has TRBV25-1 and TRBJ1-4; 7 positions match TRBD1. V shed 4 bases, J shed 2 bases, and the junction held 13 bases outside the gene matches. Looked up from germline, CDR1 is MGHDK and CDR2 is SYGVNS. The CDR3 totals 18 residues. The DNA for the CDR3 is TGTGCCAGCAGTGCTTTCCGGGACAGAGCGAACACTAATGAAAAACTGTTTTTT. Its protein is CASSAFRDRANTNEKLFF.

This chain connects TRBV18 to TRBJ1-1; D is possibly TRBD1 (5 bases). V lost 3 bases, J lost 4 bases, and 15 bases lay in between. Germline lookup yields CDR1 KGHSH and CDR2 LQKENI. There are 15 residues in the CDR3. CDR3 residues: CASSPFVGEGTEAFF. CDR3 sequence (DNA): TGTGCCAGCTCACCTTTCGTAGGGGAAGGCACTGAAGCTTTCTTT.

This clone was observed a single time. This chain uses TRBV19 with TRBJ1-2, with no clear D. The germline V and J ends were trimmed by 8 bases and 0 bases, with 13 bases remaining between them. Germline assignment: CDR1 LNHDA and CDR2 SQIVND (reference sequence). CDR3 length equals 14 residues. The CDR3 spells CASCVSTANYGYTF. Here the CDR3 DNA reads TGTGCCAGTTGCGTGTCTACCGCTAACTATGGCTACACCTTC. Together with reference TRBV19 and TRBJ1-2, the CDR3 gives the full variable domain: DGGITQSPKYLFRKEGQNVTLSCEQNLNHDAMYWYRQDPGQGLRLIYYSQIVNDFQKGDIAEGYSVSREKKESFPLTVTSAQKNPTAFYLCASCVSTANYGYTFGSGTRLTVV.